These 5 T cell receptor beta chains were sequenced from one sample in a study of shared clonotypes between healthy human individuals. TCRdb keeps only in-frame clones here, not all; method: immunoSEQ multiplex PCR. Counted here are 980,000 or so clones, over 75% occurring once; the ten biggest clones make up approximately 1.5%. The sample taken for sequencing was memory CD4+ T cells sorted from blood. Described subset: CD45RA-negative fraction. The receptors here all came from a man between 18 and 29 years old in good health.

The chain is built from TRBV6-5 and TRBJ1-1; 7 nucleotides match TRBD1. The CDR3 runs to 15 residues. Germline trimming cut 2 bases from V and 1 base from J; bases unmatched to any gene: 4. In germline, CDR1 is MNHEY, CDR2 SVGAGI. CDR3 DNA sequence: TGTGCCAGCAGTTACAGGGGGCGCTCGAACACTGAAGCTTTCTTT. Residues: CASSYRGRSNTEAFF.

The rearrangement joins TRBV6-5 to TRBJ1-3; D gene uncertain. CDR3 length: 15 amino acids. V was trimmed by 6 bases and J by 0 bases, leaving 12 bases between them. CDR1 and CDR2 (germline): MNHEY, SVGAGI. CDR3 in amino acids: CASSRAPSSGNTIYF. CDR3 nucleotide sequence: TGTGCCAGCAGCCGAGCGCCTTCCTCTGGAAACACCATATATTTT.

V usage is TRBV27 and J usage is TRBJ2-7; tentatively, D is TRBD1 or TRBD2 (5 bases each). Trimming pared 2 bases from V and 0 bases from J, leaving 14 bases between. CDR1 MNHEY and CDR2 SMNVEV come from the germline V gene (reference sequence). This CDR3 comprises 16 residues. The CDR3 region has the DNA TGTGCCAGCAGTTTAGGGGCTAGCCCCCCCTCCTACGAGCAGTACTTC. Translation: CASSLGASPPSYEQYF.

The chain joins TRBV9 to TRBJ2-2, with D unclear. The V and J ends lost 3 bases and 0 bases respectively, with 9 bases between them. There are 15 residues in the CDR3. The germline V gene has CDR1 SGDLS and CDR2 YYNGEE. CDR3: CASSGTLTNTGELFF. Here the CDR3 DNA reads TGTGCCAGCAGCGGTACCTTAACGAACACCGGGGAGCTGTTTTTT.

This chain links TRBV7-9 with TRBJ1-1; unclear D gene. Germline lookup yields CDR1 SEHNR and CDR2 FQNEAQ (reference sequence). The CDR3 contains 12 residues. V lost 7 bases and J 1 base, leaving 7 bases between the germline ends. The CDR3 DNA reads as TGTGCCAGCAACCCGGGGAACACTGAAGCTTTCTTT. This sequence encodes CASNPGNTEAFF. Combining the CDR3 with reference TRBV7-9 and TRBJ1-1 gives the whole variable domain DTGVSQNPRHKITKRGQNVTFRCDPISEHNRLYWYRQTLGQGPEFLTYFQNEAQLEKSRLLSDRFSAERPKGSFSTLEIQRTEQGDSAMYLCASNPGNTEAFFGQGTRLTVV.